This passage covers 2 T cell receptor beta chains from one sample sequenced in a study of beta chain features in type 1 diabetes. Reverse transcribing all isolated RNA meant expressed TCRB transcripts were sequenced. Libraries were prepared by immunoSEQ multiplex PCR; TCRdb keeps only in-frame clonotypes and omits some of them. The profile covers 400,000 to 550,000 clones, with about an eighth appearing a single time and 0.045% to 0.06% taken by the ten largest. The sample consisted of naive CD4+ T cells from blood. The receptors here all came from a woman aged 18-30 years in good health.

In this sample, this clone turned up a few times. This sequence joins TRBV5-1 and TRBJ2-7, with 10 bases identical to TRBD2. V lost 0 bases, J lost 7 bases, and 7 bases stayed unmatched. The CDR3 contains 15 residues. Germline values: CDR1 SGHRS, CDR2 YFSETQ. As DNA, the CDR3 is TGCGCCAGCAGCTTGGGGACTAGCGGTCTGGAGGAGCAGTACTTC. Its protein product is CASSLGTSGLEEQYF. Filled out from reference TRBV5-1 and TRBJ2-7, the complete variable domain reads KAGVTQTPRYLIKTRGQQVTLSCSPISGHRSVSWYQQTPGQGLQFLFEYFSETQRNKGNFPGRFSGRQFSNSRSEMNVSTLELGDSALYLCASSLGTSGLEEQYFGPGTRLTVT.

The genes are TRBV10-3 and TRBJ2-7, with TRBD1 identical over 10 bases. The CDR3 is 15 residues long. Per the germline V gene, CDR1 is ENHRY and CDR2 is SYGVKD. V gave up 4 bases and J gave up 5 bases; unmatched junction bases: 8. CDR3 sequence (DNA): TGTGCCATCAGTGGGACGAGGACAGGGGGGGACGAGCAGTACGTC. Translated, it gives CAISGTRTGGDEQYV.